This paragraph covers one T cell receptor beta chain sequence. Study processing details: Reference gene primer amplification yielded estimated nucleated cell counts. Sequencing used immunoSEQ multiplex PCR; TCRdb keeps in-frame clones, though not all of them. The V and J calls and clone size are taken from that table; D and trimming were inferred from the DNA. This table holds about 190,000 clones, roughly 89% found once. This sample was included in a study of blood T cell repertoires in COVID-19. About the study: The study drew acute and convalescent COVID-19 samples from the United States, Italy and Spain. From T cells, B-cell-depleted T cells, or PBMCs came the material, which was cDNA or gDNA.

J was trimmed by 3 bases and V by 4 bases; bases with no gene match: 8. CDR1 is LGHDT and CDR2 is YNNKEL in the germline V gene (reference sequence). This CDR3 has 15 residues. The receptor was isolated from a man between 40 and 49 years old with acute or convalescent COVID-19. The specimen was peripheral blood. The chain links TRBV3-1 (or the pseudogene TRBV3-2) to TRBJ2-7, with 8 bases matching TRBD1. Here the CDR3 reads CASSPSYRGFYEQYF. CDR3 bases: TGTGCCAGCAGCCCCTCCTACAGGGGGTTCTACGAGCAGTACTTC.